Reported below is one T cell receptor beta chain. Sorted-subset replicate PCR reactions were performed with approximately 180 ng DNA, corresponding to tens of thousands of T cell genomes. As processed by the authors: Filtering differed since immunoSEQ provided only junctions, with no quality scores. TCRdb keeps only in-frame clones here, not all; method: immunoSEQ multiplex PCR. That table supplies the V and J calls and clone size; D and trimming were determined from the DNA. The sample lists more than 2 million clones; over 85% were seen once. This sample is drawn from a study of shared clonotypes between healthy human individuals. Study as a whole: The plates for each donor numbered three CD4 naive, three CD4 memory, two CD8 naive and one CD8 memory.

It was into CD45RA+ naive and CD45RA-negative memory subsets that the CD4+ cells were split. Sequencing was done on a sample of naive CD4+ T cells sorted from blood. Indicated subset: CD45RA+ positively selected. The TCR sequence derives from a young man in good health.

CDR3 nucleotide sequence: TGTGCCAGTAGTATCCAGGCGTCTAACTATGGCTACACCTTC. Its translation is CASSIQASNYGYTF. This chain joins TRBV19 and TRBJ1-2, with D uncertain. V lost 3 bases to trimming and J lost 0 bases, with 8 bases between them. This CDR3 contains 14 residues. Looked up from germline, CDR1 is LNHDA and CDR2 is SQIVND (reference sequence). The variable domain in full, completed from reference TRBV19 and TRBJ1-2, reads DGGITQSPKYLFRKEGQNVTLSCEQNLNHDAMYWYRQDPGQGLRLIYYSQIVNDFQKGDIAEGYSVSREKKESFPLTVTSAQKNPTAFYLCASSIQASNYGYTFGSGTRLTVV.